This is a list of T cell receptor beta chains from one sample in a study of CD8 T cells in Susac syndrome. One entry per CDR3 protein results from TCRdb running MiXCR on the immunoSEQ multiplex PCR reads. The data hold about 69,000 distinct CDR3 sequences, with 91% observed a single time. The sample comprised CD8+ T cells from PBMCs. These receptors were obtained from a human donor with multiple sclerosis. Both conserved end residues are part of each CDR3. D genes are given only for firm matches. Clone size, where shown, is once, few, many, or a class for clones that have expanded.

>TRBJ1-2|TRBV4-1|-|-
TGCGCCAGCAGCCATGGGACTGACTATGGCTACACCTTC
CASSHGTDYGYTF
>TRBJ2-3|TRBV24-1|-|-
TGTGCCACCAGTGATTCGGTCGGTGGCACAGATACGCAGTATTTT
CATSDSVGGTDTQYF
>TRBJ2-7|TRBV12-3/TRBV12-4|-|-
TGTGCCAGCAGTTCAGGAGGGGGCGACGAGCAGTACTTC
CASSSGGGDEQYF
>TRBJ2-7|TRBV6-1|-|TRBD2
TGTGCCAGCAGTCTCCAAGGGAGGGCCGAGCAGTACTTC
CASSLQGRAEQYF
>TRBJ1-1|TRBV2|-|TRBD1
TGTGCCAGCAGTGCAACAGGGGAAAACACTGAAGTTTTCTTT
CASSATGENTEVFF
>TRBJ1-1|TRBV20-1|-|TRBD1
TGCGGCTTAAGGACAGGGGAGACTGAAGCTTTCTTT
CGLRTGETEAFF
>TRBJ2-2|TRBV11-2|-|TRBD2
TGTGCCAGCAGCTTAGACGGTAGAGGACTAGCGGGCACCGGGGAGCTGTTTTTT
CASSLDGRGLAGTGELFF
>TRBJ2-7|TRBV6-5|-|-
TGTGCCAGCAGTTACTCGATTGCCAGGGACTACGAGCAGTACTTC
CASSYSIARDYEQYF
>TRBJ2-3|TRBV6-5|-|-
TGTGCCAGCAGTTCAAGTGGAGATACGCAGTATTTT
CASSSSGDTQYF
>TRBJ1-6|TRBV10-3|-|-
TGTGCCATCAGTGATCAGGGAAGCTCACCCCTCCACTTT
CAISDQGSSPLHF
>TRBJ2-3|TRBV7-8|-|TRBD2
TGTGCCAGCGGCCCGCCGGGGGGAGTAGATACGCAGTATTTT
CASGPPGGVDTQYF
>TRBJ1-2|TRBV29-1|-|-
TGCAGCGTTAAGAACAGGGAACAGTATGGCTACACCTTC
CSVKNREQYGYTF
>TRBJ2-5|TRBV7-9|-|TRBD2
TGTGCCAGCAGCTCTCATAGCGGGGGGGCCTTGCTATGGGTGGAGACCCAGTACTTC
CASSSHSGGALLWVETQYF
>TRBJ2-1|TRBV4-3|-|TRBD2
TGCGCCAGCAGCCACACGGGACTAGACGGAAATGAGCAGTTCTTC
CASSHTGLDGNEQFF
>TRBJ1-5|TRBV4-1|-|-
TGCGCCAGCAGCCGCAACACCGGGACGGATAGCAATCAGCCCCAGCATTTT
CASSRNTGTDSNQPQHF
>TRBJ2-5|TRBV27|-|TRBD2
TGTGCCAGCTCCCCGGGGGGGCAGGGATTTCCGGAGACCCAGTACTTC
CASSPGGQGFPETQYF
>TRBJ1-5|TRBV19|-|-
TGTGCCAGTAGACGCCACCGGGACAACAATCAGCCCCAGCATTTT
CASRRHRDNNQPQHF
>TRBJ1-3|TRBV9|-|TRBD1
TGTGCCAGCAGCGTAGACGACAGGGGCTTTGGAAACACCATATATTTT
CASSVDDRGFGNTIYF
>TRBJ2-7|TRBV11-1|once|-
TGTGCCAGCAGCAAACAGGTATACGAGCAGTACTTC
CASSKQVYEQYF
>TRBJ1-1|TRBV30|-|-
TGTGCCTGGAGTGTAATTCGGGACAACCTAATGAACACTGAAGCTTTCTTT
CAWSVIRDNLMNTEAFF
>TRBJ2-5|TRBV3-1|-|-
TGTGCCAGCAGCCAAGATGGCACAGAGACCTTACTACTACAAGAGACCCAGTACTTC
CASSQDGTETLLLQETQYF
>TRBJ1-1|TRBV29-1|-|TRBD1
TGCAGCGTTACACAGGGGGCTGAAGCTTTCTTT
CSVTQGAEAFF
>TRBJ2-2|TRBV12-3/TRBV12-4|-|TRBD1
TGTGCCAGCAGTCACAGGGGATACACCGGGGAGCTGTTTTTT
CASSHRGYTGELFF